In its sample, the clone carrying this TCR beta chain was seen many times. Its antigen is still unknown. This beta chain was picked up by a library intended for alpha chains and is off target, so its count carries little meaning. Time point noted: sample taken at primary tumor resection. TCR cDNA molecules each had a unique molecular identifier. TCRdb re-derived calls from the 5' RACE reads in MiXCR, one entry per CDR3 protein. Here the sample spans 6,500 to 9,500 distinct CDR3 sequences, about 12% being singletons. V was pared by 4 bases and J by 4 bases, with 7 bases between. Germline CDR1 DFQATT, CDR2 SNEGSKA (reference sequence). This CDR3 has 12 amino acids. The record originates from a study of spatial heterogeneity in lung cancer. Broader study findings: Counts that tracked tumor mutation counts were those of expanded intratumoral alpha and beta TCRs. Alpha chains reached an estimated coverage of roughly 6.3% of tumor T cells, and beta chains approximately 12%.

The V call is TRBV20-1, the J call TRBJ1-4; tentatively, D is TRBD1 (5 bases). The clonotype comes from a male donor with early-stage non-small cell lung cancer. This specimen was lung tumor tissue, taken at surgery. Here the CDR3 DNA reads TGCAGTGCTAAGGGGATTAATGAAAAACTGTTTTTT. As protein: CSAKGINEKLFF.